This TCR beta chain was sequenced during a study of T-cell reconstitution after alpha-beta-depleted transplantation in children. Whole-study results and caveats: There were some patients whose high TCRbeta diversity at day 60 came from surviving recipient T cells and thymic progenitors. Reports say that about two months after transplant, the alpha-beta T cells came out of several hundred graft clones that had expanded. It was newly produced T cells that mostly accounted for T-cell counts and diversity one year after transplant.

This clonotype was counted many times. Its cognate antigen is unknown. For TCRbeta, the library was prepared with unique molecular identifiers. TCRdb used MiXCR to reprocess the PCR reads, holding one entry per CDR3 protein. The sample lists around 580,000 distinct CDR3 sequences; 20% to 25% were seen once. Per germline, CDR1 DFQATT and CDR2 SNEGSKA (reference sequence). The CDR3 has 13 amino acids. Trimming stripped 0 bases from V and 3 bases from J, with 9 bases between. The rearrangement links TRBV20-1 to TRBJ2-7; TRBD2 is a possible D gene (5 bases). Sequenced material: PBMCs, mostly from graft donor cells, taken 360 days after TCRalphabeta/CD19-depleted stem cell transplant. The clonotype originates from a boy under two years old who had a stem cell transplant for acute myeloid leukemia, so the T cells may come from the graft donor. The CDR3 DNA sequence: TGCAGTGCTAGAGACCGCCGGGGCTACGAGCAGTACGTC. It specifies CSARDRRGYEQYV.